This T cell receptor (beta chain) is drawn from a study of blood T cell repertoires in COVID-19. V was clipped by 1 base and J by 8 bases, with 12 bases between them. This CDR3 spans 14 amino acids. CDR1 is SGHTA and CDR2 is FQGTGA in the germline V gene. The assay was immunoSEQ multiplex PCR, and TCRdb's table has in-frame clones only and misses some. The table lists under 150,000 clones, around 87% of them singletons. The chain combines TRBV7-3 with TRBJ2-1; D is possibly TRBD2 (6 bases). This receptor was taken from a woman aged 25-40 years with acute COVID-19. The sequenced material came from PBMCs or T cells enriched from blood (not recorded which). For the CDR3, the DNA is TGTGCCAGCAGCTTAATCGGGGGAGGCGATGAGCAGTTCTTC. It encodes CASSLIGGGDEQFF. The full variable domain, rest sourced from reference TRBV7-3 and TRBJ2-1, is GAGVSQTPSNKVTEKGKYVELRCDPISGHTALYWYRQSLGQGPEFLIYFQGTGAADDSGLPNDRFFAVRPEGSVSTLKIQRTERGDSAVYLCASSLIGGGDEQFFGPGTRLTVL.